A selection of T cell receptor beta chains follows, all from one sample in a study of T cells in tuberculosis. Libraries were prepared by immunoSEQ multiplex PCR; TCRdb keeps only in-frame clonotypes and omits some of them. In the table there are 25,000 to 35,000 clones, 92% of which are singletons. Sequenced here: PBMCs, sampled at tuberculosis diagnosis. These receptors were taken from an adult with tuberculosis. The CDR3 runs from the conserved cysteine through the conserved F or W. Fields, in order: D gene, V gene, clone size, J gene, CDR3 protein, CDR3 DNA. D genes are given only for firm matches. Some rows have no size entry. The others give once, few or many, or a class for an expanded clone.

d_call: TRBD2; v_call: TRBV27; clone_size: -; j_call: TRBJ2-2; cdr3_aa: CASSSLAGGPDTGELFF; cdr3_nt: TGTGCCAGCAGTTCCCTAGCGGGAGGGCCGGACACCGGGGAGCTGTTTTTT
d_call: TRBD2; v_call: TRBV6-6; clone_size: -; j_call: TRBJ2-3; cdr3_aa: CASKGLAGASDTQYF; cdr3_nt: TGTGCCAGCAAAGGACTAGCGGGGGCCTCAGATACGCAGTATTTT
d_call: TRBD1; v_call: TRBV19; clone_size: few; j_call: TRBJ1-2; cdr3_aa: CASGQGAHGYTF; cdr3_nt: TGTGCCAGCGGGCAGGGGGCCCATGGCTACACCTTC
d_call: -; v_call: TRBV10-3; clone_size: -; j_call: TRBJ1-3; cdr3_aa: CAISEGNRDPAGNTIYF; cdr3_nt: TGTGCCATCAGTGAGGGCAACAGGGACCCGGCTGGAAACACCATATATTTT
d_call: TRBD1; v_call: TRBV5-1; clone_size: -; j_call: TRBJ2-7; cdr3_aa: CASSHGWGQRAYKQYF; cdr3_nt: TGCGCCAGCAGCCATGGGTGGGGACAGCGTGCATACAAGCAGTACTTC
d_call: -; v_call: TRBV19; clone_size: -; j_call: TRBJ1-5; cdr3_aa: CASSVTVNSNQPQHF; cdr3_nt: TGTGCCAGTAGTGTTACAGTGAATAGCAATCAGCCCCAGCATTTT
d_call: -; v_call: TRBV2; clone_size: -; j_call: TRBJ2-1; cdr3_aa: CASSKTGQLYNEQFF; cdr3_nt: TGTGCCAGCAGCAAGACCGGACAGCTCTACAATGAGCAGTTCTTC
d_call: -; v_call: TRBV7-3; clone_size: -; j_call: TRBJ2-1; cdr3_aa: CASSLASDYTEQFF; cdr3_nt: TGTGCCAGCAGCTTAGCTAGCGATTATACTGAGCAGTTCTTC
d_call: TRBD2; v_call: TRBV28; clone_size: -; j_call: TRBJ2-7; cdr3_aa: CASSFRSSGRVDEQYF; cdr3_nt: TGTGCCAGCAGTTTTCGGTCTAGCGGGAGGGTCGACGAGCAGTACTTC
d_call: -; v_call: TRBV6-5; clone_size: few; j_call: TRBJ2-7; cdr3_aa: CASSPERAGLYEQYF; cdr3_nt: TGTGCCAGCAGCCCGGAGAGGGCTGGACTCTACGAGCAGTACTTC
d_call: -; v_call: TRBV27; clone_size: -; j_call: TRBJ2-7; cdr3_aa: CASSLGTLFEQYF; cdr3_nt: TGTGCCAGCAGTTTAGGGACTCTGTTCGAGCAGTACTTC
d_call: -; v_call: TRBV2; clone_size: -; j_call: TRBJ1-1; cdr3_aa: CASSYRANTEAFF; cdr3_nt: TGTGCCAGCAGTTACAGGGCCAACACTGAAGCTTTCTTT
d_call: -; v_call: TRBV4-3; clone_size: -; j_call: TRBJ2-7; cdr3_aa: CASSQDRKSYEQYF; cdr3_nt: TGCGCCAGCAGCCAAGATAGAAAGTCCTACGAGCAGTACTTC
d_call: -; v_call: TRBV6-1; clone_size: once; j_call: TRBJ1-3; cdr3_aa: CASGLQGIGGNTIYF; cdr3_nt: TGTGCCAGCGGACTGCAGGGGATTGGGGGAAACACCATATATTTT
d_call: -; v_call: TRBV19; clone_size: -; j_call: TRBJ2-5; cdr3_aa: CASSAACGWRETQYF; cdr3_nt: TGTGCCAGTAGTGCCGCTTGCGGGTGGCGAGAGACCCAGTACTTC
d_call: TRBD1; v_call: TRBV28; clone_size: -; j_call: TRBJ1-4; cdr3_aa: CASSTGGFRKLFF; cdr3_nt: TGTGCCAGCAGTACAGGGGGCTTTAGGAAACTGTTTTTT
d_call: TRBD1; v_call: TRBV9; clone_size: few; j_call: TRBJ1-2; cdr3_aa: CASSARGTGLTNYGYTF; cdr3_nt: TGTGCCAGCAGCGCTAGAGGGACAGGGCTTACTAACTATGGCTACACCTTC
d_call: TRBD2; v_call: TRBV14; clone_size: once; j_call: TRBJ2-1; cdr3_aa: CASSQDWASGGYNEQFF; cdr3_nt: TGTGCCAGCAGCCAAGATTGGGCTAGCGGGGGATACAATGAGCAGTTCTTC
d_call: -; v_call: TRBV30; clone_size: -; j_call: TRBJ1-3; cdr3_aa: CAWRGGLNSGNTIYF; cdr3_nt: TGTGCCTGGAGGGGGGGACTGAACTCTGGAAACACCATATATTTT
d_call: -; v_call: TRBV15; clone_size: -; j_call: TRBJ1-4; cdr3_aa: CATSRDAGVNEKLFF; cdr3_nt: TGTGCCACCAGCAGAGATGCAGGGGTCAATGAAAAACTGTTTTTT
d_call: -; v_call: TRBV27; clone_size: -; j_call: TRBJ2-2; cdr3_aa: CASSLSRRAGELFF; cdr3_nt: -
d_call: -; v_call: TRBV12-5; clone_size: -; j_call: TRBJ2-7; cdr3_aa: CASGTERGYEQYF; cdr3_nt: TGTGCTAGTGGAACCGAACGGGGTTACGAGCAGTACTTC
d_call: TRBD1; v_call: TRBV15; clone_size: -; j_call: TRBJ1-1; cdr3_aa: CATSRDRLNTEAFF; cdr3_nt: TGTGCCACCAGCAGGGACAGGTTGAACACTGAAGCTTTCTTT
d_call: -; v_call: TRBV25-1; clone_size: few; j_call: TRBJ2-7; cdr3_aa: CASSEEDRSSYEQYF; cdr3_nt: TGTGCCAGCAGTGAGGAGGACAGAAGCTCCTACGAGCAGTACTTC
d_call: -; v_call: TRBV7-8; clone_size: -; j_call: TRBJ1-4; cdr3_aa: CASSLEAGKTNEKLFF; cdr3_nt: TGTGCCAGCAGCTTGGAGGCGGGAAAGACTAATGAAAAACTGTTTTTT
d_call: TRBD2; v_call: TRBV5-1; clone_size: -; j_call: TRBJ2-5; cdr3_aa: CASSKSASGTGETQYF; cdr3_nt: TGCGCCAGCAGCAAATCGGCTAGCGGGACTGGGGAGACCCAGTACTTC
d_call: -; v_call: TRBV4-3; clone_size: -; j_call: TRBJ2-7; cdr3_aa: CASSQDRGSSYEQYF; cdr3_nt: TGCGCCAGCAGCCAAGATCGCGGCTCGTCCTACGAGCAGTACTTC
d_call: -; v_call: TRBV4-3; clone_size: -; j_call: TRBJ2-3; cdr3_aa: CASSQPLGDTQYF; cdr3_nt: TGCGCCAGCAGCCAACCGCTAGGAGATACGCAGTATTTT
d_call: -; v_call: TRBV10-3; clone_size: -; j_call: TRBJ1-2; cdr3_aa: CAISDSPESNGYTF; cdr3_nt: TGTGCCATTTCGGACTCCCCCGAGTCCAATGGCTACACCTTC
d_call: -; v_call: TRBV2; clone_size: -; j_call: TRBJ1-2; cdr3_aa: CASKQSPLVRGYTF; cdr3_nt: TGTGCCAGTAAACAGAGCCCGTTAGTTCGGGGCTACACCTTC
d_call: TRBD2; v_call: TRBV12-5; clone_size: -; j_call: TRBJ2-5; cdr3_aa: CASGRTSGKETQYF; cdr3_nt: TGTGCTAGTGGAAGGACTAGCGGGAAAGAGACCCAGTACTTC
d_call: TRBD1; v_call: TRBV7-9; clone_size: -; j_call: TRBJ1-1; cdr3_aa: CASSLGPLDRENTEAFF; cdr3_nt: TGTGCCAGCAGCTTAGGACCCCTGGACAGGGAGAACACTGAAGCTTTCTTT
d_call: -; v_call: TRBV29-1; clone_size: -; j_call: TRBJ1-2; cdr3_aa: CSVANNYGYTF; cdr3_nt: TGCAGCGTGGCAAATAACTATGGCTACACCTTC
d_call: -; v_call: TRBV4-2; clone_size: few; j_call: TRBJ2-2; cdr3_aa: CASSQADTNTGELFF; cdr3_nt: TGTGCCAGCAGCCAGGCCGACACGAACACCGGGGAGCTGTTTTTT
d_call: -; v_call: TRBV18; clone_size: few; j_call: TRBJ2-1; cdr3_aa: CASSPRNGGSYNEQFF; cdr3_nt: TGTGCCAGCTCACCAAGGAACGGGGGATCCTACAATGAGCAGTTCTTC
d_call: TRBD2; v_call: TRBV5-1; clone_size: -; j_call: TRBJ2-3; cdr3_aa: CASSFSGGPDTQYF; cdr3_nt: TGCGCCAGCAGCTTTAGCGGGGGGCCAGATACGCAGTATTTT
d_call: -; v_call: TRBV12-5; clone_size: few; j_call: TRBJ1-2; cdr3_aa: CASGLFPGDTYGYTF; cdr3_nt: TGTGCTAGTGGTTTGTTCCCCGGGGACACCTATGGCTACACCTTC
d_call: -; v_call: TRBV27; clone_size: -; j_call: TRBJ2-3; cdr3_aa: CASSLRAGTQYF; cdr3_nt: TGTGCCAGCAGTTTACGAGCGGGCACGCAGTATTTT
d_call: -; v_call: TRBV28; clone_size: -; j_call: TRBJ2-7; cdr3_aa: CASSSFYEQYF; cdr3_nt: TGTGCCAGCAGTTCCTTTTACGAGCAGTACTTC
d_call: -; v_call: TRBV5-1; clone_size: -; j_call: TRBJ2-1; cdr3_aa: CASRWGRNNEQFF; cdr3_nt: TGCGCCAGCAGGTGGGGCCGGAACAATGAGCAGTTCTTC
d_call: -; v_call: TRBV18; clone_size: -; j_call: TRBJ1-4; cdr3_aa: CASSPGQRNEKLFF; cdr3_nt: TGTGCCAGCTCACCGGGACAAAGGAATGAAAAACTGTTTTTT
d_call: -; v_call: TRBV6-4; clone_size: -; j_call: TRBJ1-1; cdr3_aa: CASIQGLVDTEAFF; cdr3_nt: TGTGCCAGCATTCAGGGCCTAGTCGACACTGAAGCTTTCTTT
d_call: -; v_call: TRBV19; clone_size: -; j_call: TRBJ2-7; cdr3_aa: CASSSTGSSYEQYF; cdr3_nt: TGTGCCAGTAGCTCAACGGGATCCAGCTACGAGCAGTACTTC
d_call: -; v_call: TRBV11-3; clone_size: -; j_call: TRBJ2-2; cdr3_aa: CASSLGREWAGELFF; cdr3_nt: TGTGCCAGCAGCTTAGGACGGGAGTGGGCCGGGGAGCTGTTTTTT
d_call: -; v_call: TRBV27; clone_size: -; j_call: TRBJ1-5; cdr3_aa: CASSFRGGQPQHF; cdr3_nt: TGTGCCAGCAGTTTCAGGGGTGGTCAGCCCCAGCATTTT
d_call: -; v_call: TRBV10-3; clone_size: -; j_call: TRBJ2-5; cdr3_aa: CAISGEFGPGTQYF; cdr3_nt: TGTGCCATCAGCGGGGAATTTGGTCCGGGGACCCAGTACTTC
d_call: TRBD1; v_call: TRBV7-8; clone_size: -; j_call: TRBJ1-5; cdr3_aa: CASSSEGQSNQPQHF; cdr3_nt: TGTGCCAGCAGCTCCGAGGGACAGTCAAATCAGCCCCAGCATTTT
d_call: TRBD1; v_call: TRBV23-1; clone_size: -; j_call: TRBJ1-6; cdr3_aa: CASSPLRYGTGGCVPSYNSPLHF; cdr3_nt: TGCGCCAGCAGTCCCCTAAGGTACGGGACAGGGGGCTGTGTGCCCTCCTATAATTCACCCCTCCACTTT
d_call: TRBD1; v_call: TRBV15; clone_size: -; j_call: TRBJ1-1; cdr3_aa: CATSRVPEGAMNTEAFF; cdr3_nt: TGTGCCACCAGCAGAGTCCCCGAGGGGGCGATGAACACTGAAGCTTTCTTT
d_call: -; v_call: TRBV15; clone_size: -; j_call: TRBJ2-7; cdr3_aa: CATRGWGETYEQYF; cdr3_nt: TGTGCCACCAGGGGTTGGGGGGAAACCTACGAGCAGTACTTC
d_call: -; v_call: TRBV29-1; clone_size: -; j_call: TRBJ1-1; cdr3_aa: CSVEYRAMNTEAFF; cdr3_nt: TGCAGCGTTGAGTACAGGGCTATGAACACTGAAGCTTTCTTT
d_call: -; v_call: TRBV5-1; clone_size: -; j_call: TRBJ2-7; cdr3_aa: CASGDSSYEQYF; cdr3_nt: TGCGCCAGCGGTGATAGCTCCTACGAGCAGTACTTC